The 8 T cell receptor beta chains below come from one sample, sequenced in a study of cytomegalovirus exposure and HLA in healthy donors. 13 Jbeta primers and 60 Vbeta primers were used for the PCR. Assay used: immunoSEQ multiplex PCR; TCRdb lists only in-frame clones, some missing. The sample carries roughly 100,000 clones, 78% recorded once. The sample taken for sequencing was PBMCs. Source of these receptors: a man aged 25-40 years in good health and CMV-seronegative.

The chain carries TRBV4-1 and TRBJ1-5; a weak D match, TRBD1 (5 bases). This CDR3 spans 16 amino acids. CDR1 is MGHRA and CDR2 is YSYEKL in the germline V gene. V dropped 0 bases and J dropped 4 bases, with 13 bases sitting between them. The CDR3 loop reads CASSQDRQLGNQPQHF. Here the CDR3 DNA reads TGCGCCAGCAGCCAAGACAGACAGCTAGGTAATCAGCCCCAGCATTTT.

The V and J genes are TRBV28 and TRBJ2-7; 9 bases are a match to TRBD2. This CDR3 is built from 16 residues. Germline CDR1 MDHEN, CDR2 SYDVKM. V trimming: 2 bases; J trimming: 1 base; junction bases outside the gene matches: 6. The CDR3 reads CASSLALSGSSYEQYF. The CDR3 DNA reads TGTGCCAGCAGTTTAGCCCTTAGCGGGAGTTCCTACGAGCAGTACTTC.

This chain links TRBV5-1 with TRBJ1-6; possibly TRBD1 for D (5 bases). V dropped 3 bases and J dropped 0 bases, with 10 bases sitting between them. The germline gives CDR1 SGHRS, CDR2 YFSETQ. The CDR3 has 16 residues. In nucleotides, the CDR3 is TGCGCCAGCAGCTCCGGGGGTAGCTCCTATAATTCACCCCTCCACTTT. It specifies CASSSGGSSYNSPLHF.

The chain joins TRBV7-9 to TRBJ2-3; tentative D call: TRBD2 (5 bases). Trimming removed 2 bases from V and 1 base from J, with 10 bases in between. This CDR3 is 15 amino acids long. Germline CDR1 is SEHNR and CDR2 is FQNEAQ (reference sequence). For the CDR3, the DNA is TGTGCCAGCAGCTTATTCCGGCGGGGCACAGATACGCAGTATTTT. Translation: CASSLFRRGTDTQYF.

This chain links TRBV5-1 with TRBJ2-1, with 9 positions matching TRBD1. The CDR3 runs 15 residues. Germline V gene data show CDR1 as SGHRS and CDR2 as YFSETQ. J lost 10 bases, V lost 2 bases, and 10 bases had no gene match. Here the CDR3 reads CASSFGGTGTKEQFF. CDR3 sequence (DNA): TGCGCCAGCAGCTTCGGCGGGACAGGGACCAAAGAGCAGTTCTTC. The whole variable domain, remainder taken from reference TRBV5-1 and TRBJ2-1, is KAGVTQTPRYLIKTRGQQVTLSCSPISGHRSVSWYQQTPGQGLQFLFEYFSETQRNKGNFPGRFSGRQFSNSRSEMNVSTLELGDSALYLCASSFGGTGTKEQFFGPGTRLTVL.

The genes are TRBV6-1 and TRBJ1-5; 7 nucleotides align to TRBD1. This CDR3 is 14 amino acids long. Germline V CDR1 and CDR2: MNHNS, SASEGT. The junction had 8 bases not matched to a gene; V was cut back by 6 bases and J by 6 bases. The CDR3 reads CASSGTGVPQPQHF. The DNA for the CDR3 is TGTGCCAGCAGCGGAACAGGGGTCCCTCAGCCCCAGCATTTT.

The CDR3 reads CAISASGRVTSYEQYF. The CDR3 nucleotides are TGTGCCATCAGTGCTAGCGGGAGGGTAACCTCCTACGAGCAGTACTTC. The rearrangement joins TRBV10-3 to TRBJ2-7; the match to TRBD2 covers 12 bases. Germline V lookup: CDR1 ENHRY, CDR2 SYGVKD. The trim removed 4 bases at V and 0 bases at J, leaving 4 bases unmatched. This CDR3 spans 16 amino acids.

The chain uses TRBV6-1 and TRBJ2-1; 8 nucleotides agree with TRBD1. The ends lost 4 bases at V and 6 bases at J; junction bases unmatched: 5. CDR3 length: 14 amino acids. CDR1 MNHNS and CDR2 SASEGT come from the germline V gene. In DNA, the CDR3 is TGTGCCAGCAGTGTAGGACAGGGCCTCAATGAGCAGTTCTTC. This codes for CASSVGQGLNEQFF.